This T cell receptor beta chain was recovered during a study of T cell repertoires in cytomegalovirus infection. TCRdb redid the calling of the reads with MiXCR, one entry per CDR3 protein. Of about 160,000 distinct CDR3 sequences listed, 17% are singletons. Trimming pared 5 bases from V and 4 bases from J, leaving 15 bases between. Per the germline V gene, CDR1 is SGHTA and CDR2 is FQGNSA. The length of the CDR3 is 15 residues. There are many counts of this clonotype. The sequenced material came from CD8+ T cells from PBMCs. V gene TRBV7-2 combines with J gene TRBJ1-5; unclear D gene. The receptor comes from a human donor in good health (CMV status not recorded). Some clones in this sample may be carry-over from other donors' samples. The CDR3 DNA sequence: TGTGCCAGCAGCCTCGACCTGGATTGGAATCAGCCCCAGCATTTT. Translated: CASSLDLDWNQPQHF.